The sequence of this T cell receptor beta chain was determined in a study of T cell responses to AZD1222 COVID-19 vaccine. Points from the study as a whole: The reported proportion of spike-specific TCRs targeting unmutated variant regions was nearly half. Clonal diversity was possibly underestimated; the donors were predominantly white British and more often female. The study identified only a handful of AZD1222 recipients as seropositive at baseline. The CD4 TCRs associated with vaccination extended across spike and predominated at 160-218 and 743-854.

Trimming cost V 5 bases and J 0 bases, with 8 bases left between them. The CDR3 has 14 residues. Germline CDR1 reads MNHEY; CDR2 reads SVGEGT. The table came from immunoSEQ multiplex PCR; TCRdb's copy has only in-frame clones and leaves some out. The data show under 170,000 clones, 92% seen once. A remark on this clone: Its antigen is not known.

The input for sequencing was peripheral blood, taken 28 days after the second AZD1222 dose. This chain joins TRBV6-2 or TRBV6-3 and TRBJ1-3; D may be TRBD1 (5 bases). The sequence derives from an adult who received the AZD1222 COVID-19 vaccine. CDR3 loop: CASSPGHSGNTIYF. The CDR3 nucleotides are TGTGCCAGCAGTCCCGGACACTCTGGAAACACCATATATTTT.